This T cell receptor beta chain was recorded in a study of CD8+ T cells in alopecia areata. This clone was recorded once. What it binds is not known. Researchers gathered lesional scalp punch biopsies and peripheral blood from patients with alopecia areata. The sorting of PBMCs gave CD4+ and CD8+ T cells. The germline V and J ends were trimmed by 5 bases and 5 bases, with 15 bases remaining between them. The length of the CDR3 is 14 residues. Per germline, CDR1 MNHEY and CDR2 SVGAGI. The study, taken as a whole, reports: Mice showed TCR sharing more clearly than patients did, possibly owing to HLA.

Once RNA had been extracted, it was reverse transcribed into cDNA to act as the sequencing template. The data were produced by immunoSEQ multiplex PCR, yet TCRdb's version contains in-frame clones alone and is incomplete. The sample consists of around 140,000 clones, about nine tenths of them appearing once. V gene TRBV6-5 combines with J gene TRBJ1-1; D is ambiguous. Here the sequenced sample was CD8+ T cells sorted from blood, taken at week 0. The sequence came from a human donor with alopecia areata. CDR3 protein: CASSTARIWTEAFF. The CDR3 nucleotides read TGTGCCAGCAGTACGGCGCGAATTTGGACTGAAGCTTTCTTT.